This T cell receptor (beta chain) was observed in a study of T cells after yellow fever vaccination. TCRdb used MiXCR to reprocess the 5' RACE reads, holding one entry per CDR3 protein. The profile shows 400,000 or so distinct CDR3 sequences, about 17% of them singletons. This sample comprised PBMCs, obtained before the yellow fever booster vaccination. The origin of this receptor is a man younger than 35 who received the YFV17D yellow fever vaccine.

The CDR3 spells CASSYTRDRDIQYF. DNA of the CDR3: TGTGCCAGCAGCTACACTCGGGACAGGGACATTCAGTACTTC. The chain has TRBV7-9 and TRBJ2-4; 9 nucleotides line up with TRBD1. V dropped 4 bases and J dropped 8; count of bases not matched to a gene: 6. This CDR3 region has 14 residues. Germline V gene lookup returns CDR1 SEHNR and CDR2 FQNEAQ (reference sequence).